This TCR beta chain was sequenced during a study of cytomegalovirus exposure and HLA in healthy donors. Study-wide background: Drawn from HLA-typed donors, about 85 million unique TCRs were held in an early data release.

CDR3 length equals 14 residues. From germline, CDR1 is LNHDA and CDR2 SQIVND (reference sequence). V lost 7 bases to trimming and J lost 0 bases, with 10 bases between them. Unrecorded immune exposures were likely, despite nominal health at sampling. This clone has a handful of counts. In the PCR, 60 Vbeta and 13 Jbeta primers were used. Per the original methods: In a later analysis, around 87 million unique TCR beta chains included roughly 11 million shared by two or more donors. Sequenced by immunoSEQ multiplex PCR; TCRdb stores in-frame clones only, minus some. The DNA gave D and trimming, while V, J and clone size come from that table. The sample has approximately 99,000 clones, approximately 85% seen once.

This chain uses TRBV19 with TRBJ1-5; D not certain. The clonotype comes from a man in his forties in good health and CMV-seropositive. Material: PBMCs. The DNA of the CDR3 is TGTGCCAGTACGGGTTCCAATAGCAATCAGCCCCAGCATTTT. As protein: CASTGSNSNQPQHF. Using reference TRBV19 and TRBJ1-5 for the parts outside the CDR3, the full variable domain is DGGITQSPKYLFRKEGQNVTLSCEQNLNHDAMYWYRQDPGQGLRLIYYSQIVNDFQKGDIAEGYSVSREKKESFPLTVTSAQKNPTAFYLCASTGSNSNQPQHFGDGTRLSIL.